Given below is one T cell receptor (beta chain) in context. Its antigen is as yet unknown. Just one base apart from a much larger clone, this may be a read error. Lacking the conserved final phenylalanine or tryptophan, this CDR3 likely reflects a read error. TCRdb re-analysed the 5' RACE reads in MiXCR, keeping a single row per CDR3 protein. The table lists about 500,000 distinct CDR3 sequences, approximately 5.3% of them singletons. Trimming shortened V by 6 bases and J by 1 base, and 9 bases separated the two germline ends. Germline V CDR1 and CDR2: MNHEY, SMNVEV (reference sequence). The CDR3 consists of 14 residues. The data derive from a study of CD8 T cells in ankylosing spondylitis. General observations from the study: Ankylosing spondylitis blood appeared to be characterized by a TCR beta motif of under ten highly homologous variants.

J is TRBJ2-2 and V is TRBV27; D unresolved. The TCR was taken from a male donor with ankylosing spondylitis. Material for sequencing was blood, either unsorted or a sorted T cell fraction (not recorded which). CDR3 amino acids: CASSYLRNTGELFL. As DNA, the CDR3 is TGTGCCAGCAGCTACCTGAGGAACACCGGGGAGCTGTTTCTT.